These 5 T cell receptor beta chains originate from one sample sequenced in a study of blood T cell repertoires in COVID-19. Here immunoSEQ multiplex PCR was the method, and the copy in TCRdb shows in-frame clones only, minus some. The sample includes around 290,000 clones, roughly 88% of them seen just once. The sequenced sample was PBMCs or T cells enriched from blood (not recorded which). These receptors all come from a woman aged 25 to 39 who had recovered from COVID-19.

The J gene is TRBJ1-5, the V gene TRBV5-5; 7 bases agree with TRBD1. The CDR3 sequence is 16 residues long. V shed 1 base and J 5 bases; nucleotides not matched to a gene: 9. Germline V gives CDR1 SGHKS, CDR2 YYEKEE (reference sequence). CDR3 loop: CASSLFGTAADQPQHF. CDR3 nucleotide sequence: TGTGCCAGCAGCTTGTTCGGGACAGCGGCGGATCAGCCCCAGCATTTT.

V is TRBV7-6 and J is TRBJ1-2; 8 bases match TRBD1. CDR3 length: 17 residues. Unmatched junction bases numbered 11, after V lost 0 bases and J lost 5 bases. Germline lookup yields CDR1 SGHVS and CDR2 FNYEAQ. The CDR3 DNA is TGTGCCAGCAGCTTAGCGGGGCAGGGGGCGAATCTATATGGCTACACCTTC. Amino acids: CASSLAGQGANLYGYTF.

This clone was observed many times. This chain connects TRBV6-1 to TRBJ2-7; 8 nucleotides line up with TRBD1. Germline CDR1 MNHNS, CDR2 SASEGT. Unmatched junction bases numbered 16, after V lost 0 bases and J lost 3 bases. The CDR3 extends over 19 amino acids. CDR3: CASSEARDRLWVKYYEQYF. CDR3 in DNA: TGTGCCAGCAGTGAAGCGCGGGACAGGCTTTGGGTGAAATACTACGAGCAGTACTTC.

The chain is built from TRBV19 and TRBJ1-2; 7 bases map to TRBD1. This CDR3 is 16 amino acids long. V trimming: 5 bases; J trimming: 3 bases; junction bases outside the gene matches: 12. Per the germline V gene, CDR1 is LNHDA and CDR2 is SQIVND (reference sequence). This CDR3 reads CASSSNLQGSHYGYTF. The CDR3 coding sequence is TGTGCCAGTAGTTCCAACCTACAGGGGTCCCACTATGGCTACACCTTC.

V and J are TRBV5-1 and TRBJ2-1; TRBD2 is a possible D gene (6 bases). V lost 2 bases to trimming and J lost 5 bases, with 14 bases between them. The V gene's germline CDR1 is SGHRS and CDR2 YFSETQ. The CDR3 totals 15 residues. The CDR3 reads CASSFPTGLHNEQFF. The CDR3 nucleotides read TGCGCCAGCAGCTTTCCCACGGGACTGCACAATGAGCAGTTCTTC. The variable domain in full, completed from reference TRBV5-1 and TRBJ2-1, reads KAGVTQTPRYLIKTRGQQVTLSCSPISGHRSVSWYQQTPGQGLQFLFEYFSETQRNKGNFPGRFSGRQFSNSRSEMNVSTLELGDSALYLCASSFPTGLHNEQFFGPGTRLTVL.